The entry below gives a single T cell receptor (beta chain) sequence along with its context. Its cognate antigen is unknown. Germline is not matched at one junction end, which may reflect a read error. This sample was taken from a study of Graves' ophthalmopathy and Graves' hyperthyroidism. Findings of the study overall: Ophthalmopathy cases were distinguished from stable hyperthyroidism by a 13-signature model, reaching about 90% sensitivity and 81.08% specificity.

RNA transcripts provided the template for amplifying TCR beta CDR3 regions. Investigators did first-round RT-PCR with HTBI primers, then second-round multiplex PCR. TCRdb ran MiXCR on the multiplex PCR reads and lists one entry per CDR3 protein. The sample shows under 350,000 distinct CDR3 sequences, under 20% of them seen only once. Sequencing was carried out using peripheral blood. The sequence was collected from an adult man with Graves' ophthalmopathy.

This CDR3 is CASSLDGIGRGNTISF. The CDR3 nucleotides read TGTGCCAGCAGTTTAGATGGGATAGGGCGTGGAAACACCATATCTTTT. The rearrangement uses TRBV27 and TRBJ1-3; no clear D. This CDR3 comprises 16 residues. Germline CDR1 is MNHEY and CDR2 is SMNVEV (reference sequence).